This TCR beta chain stems from a study of cytomegalovirus exposure and HLA in healthy donors. Study at large: Prior work identified some 120 million unique TCR beta sequences in approximately 180 million T cells. General study findings and limits: Sequence variants that were highly shared formed a cluster that was likely a sequencing artifact. The study put some 160 TCR beta chains on its list as cytomegalovirus-associated. The authors excluded some V segments, including TRBV6-2 and TRBV6-3, as indistinguishable.

The primer mix had 60 Vbeta and 13 Jbeta primers. Libraries were prepared by immunoSEQ multiplex PCR; TCRdb keeps only in-frame clonotypes and omits some of them. The profile shows about 59,000 clones, less than 85% of them singletons. Trimming removed 6 bases from V and 6 bases from J; junction bases left unmatched: 5. Per the germline V gene, CDR1 is SQVTM and CDR2 is ANQGSEA. The CDR3 has 13 residues. Note on this clone: The antigen remains unidentified.

The rearrangement uses TRBV29-1 and TRBJ1-6; TRBD1 matches at 7 bases. Material: PBMCs. The sequence came from a man in his thirties or forties in good health and CMV-seropositive. CDR3 sequence: CSVSTGINSPLHF. The CDR3 DNA reads TGCAGCGTGTCGACAGGGATTAATTCACCCCTCCACTTT.